This T cell receptor (beta chain) is from a study of blood T cell repertoires in COVID-19. Study as a whole: There were acute and convalescent COVID-19 samples, and they came from the United States, Italy and Spain. T cells, B-cell-depleted T cells, or PBMCs supplied cDNA or gDNA.

CDR1 is LGHNA, CDR2 YNFKEQ, per germline. The trim removed 1 base at V and 6 bases at J, leaving 3 bases unmatched. The CDR3 runs to 15 residues. Per the original data handling: Scientists estimated how many nucleated cells there were by amplifying reference gene primers. Sequencing was performed with immunoSEQ multiplex PCR; in TCRdb, only in-frame clones are kept and a portion is missing. The D gene and trimming were derived from the DNA, and the V and J assignments and clone size from that table. The data contain over 85,000 clones, over 75% of them seen just once; the ten biggest clones take up around 12%.

This receptor was identified in a human donor in a cohort sampled during active COVID-19. The sample consisted of peripheral blood. The chain joins TRBV4-2 to TRBJ1-4; 9 bases are shared with TRBD1. Written as DNA, the CDR3 is TGTGCCAGCAGCCAAGCACAGGGGGCGCATGAAAAACTGTTTTTT. Translated, it gives CASSQAQGAHEKLFF.